The next 5 T cell receptor beta chains were all read from a single sample in a study of blood T cell repertoires in COVID-19. Clones were read by immunoSEQ multiplex PCR, and TCRdb kept only the in-frame ones, dropping some. The repertoire consists of 450,000 to 500,000 clones, with 75% to 90% occurring once and the leading ten covering approximately 2.9%. The sequencing input was peripheral blood. Receptors originate from a human donor in a cohort sampled during active COVID-19.

The DNA of the CDR3 is TGTGCCAGCAGCCGAAGACAGGAGGATCAGCCCCAGCATTTT. Amino acid sequence: CASSRRQEDQPQHF. The chain employs TRBV3-1 (or the pseudogene TRBV3-2) and TRBJ1-5; possibly TRBD1 for D (6 bases). The V end was cut by 4 bases, the J end by 5 bases, with 12 bases between. The CDR3 is made up of 14 amino acids. Germline-derived CDR1 and CDR2 are LGHDT and YNNKEL (reference sequence).

The chain couples TRBV5-1 to TRBJ1-2; no clear D. The CDR3 sequence is 15 residues long. Deletions cut 4 bases from V and 4 bases from J, with 17 bases between. Germline CDR1 SGHRS, CDR2 YFSETQ. CDR3 in amino acids: CASSEDLGSAYGYTF. The CDR3 bases are TGCGCCAGCAGCGAAGACTTGGGTTCCGCCTATGGCTACACCTTC.

The rearrangement joins TRBV6-2 or TRBV6-3 to TRBJ1-1, with a possible D match to TRBD1 (6 bases). Germline loops: CDR1 MNHEY, CDR2 SVGEGT. V was trimmed by 6 bases and J by 1 base, leaving 18 bases between them. The CDR3 contains 16 residues. CDR3 nucleotides: TGTGCCAGCAGGCCTTATGAGGGGGATAGGAACACTGAAGCTTTCTTT. Protein: CASRPYEGDRNTEAFF.

The CDR3 spells CASSLGWKGNNEQFF. The CDR3 DNA follows: TGTGCCAGCAGCCTGGGTTGGAAGGGGAACAATGAGCAGTTCTTC. The rearrangement uses TRBV3-1 (or the pseudogene TRBV3-2) and TRBJ2-1; TRBD1 might be the D (5 bases). This CDR3 is 15 amino acids long. Trimming shortened V by 4 bases and J by 5 bases, and 15 bases separated the two germline ends. CDR1 LGHDT and CDR2 YNNKEL come from the germline V gene (reference sequence).

The CDR3 protein is CASSPRTGLQLTGELFF. In DNA form, the CDR3 reads TGTGCCAGCTCACCACGGACAGGACTCCAACTGACCGGGGAGCTGTTTTTT. The V and J genes are TRBV18 and TRBJ2-2; 7 nucleotides line up with TRBD1. The V and J ends lost 1 base and 5 bases, in that order; junction bases with no gene match: 10. Germline CDR1 and CDR2: KGHSH and LQKENI. This CDR3 is built from 17 residues.